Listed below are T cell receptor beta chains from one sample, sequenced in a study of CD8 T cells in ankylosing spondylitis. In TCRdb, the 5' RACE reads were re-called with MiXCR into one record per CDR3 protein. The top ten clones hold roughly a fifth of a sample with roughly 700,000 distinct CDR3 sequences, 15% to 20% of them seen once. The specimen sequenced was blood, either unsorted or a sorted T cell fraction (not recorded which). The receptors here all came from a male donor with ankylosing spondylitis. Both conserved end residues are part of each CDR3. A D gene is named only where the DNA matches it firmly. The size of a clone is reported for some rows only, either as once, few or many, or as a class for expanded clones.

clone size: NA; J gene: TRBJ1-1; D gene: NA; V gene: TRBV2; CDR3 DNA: TGTGCCAGCACCAGGGTGAACACTGAAGCTTTCTTT; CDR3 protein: CASTRVNTEAFF
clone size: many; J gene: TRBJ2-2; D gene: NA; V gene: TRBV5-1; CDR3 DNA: TGCGCCAGCAGCTTGGCGGCGGCGAACACCGGGGAGCTGTTTTTT; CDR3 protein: CASSLAAANTGELFF
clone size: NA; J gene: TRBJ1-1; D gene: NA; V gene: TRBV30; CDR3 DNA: TGTGCCTGGAGCCCCCCCGGGGTGGTGGGTGAAGCTTTCTTT; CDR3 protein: CAWSPPGVVGEAFF
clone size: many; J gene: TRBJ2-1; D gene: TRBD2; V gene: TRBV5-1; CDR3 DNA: TGCGCCAGCAGGCCGGGGGGGCCTGACAATGAGCAGTTCTTC; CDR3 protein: CASRPGGPDNEQFF
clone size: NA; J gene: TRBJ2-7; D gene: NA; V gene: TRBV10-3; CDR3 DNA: TGTGCCATCAGTGAGGGAGGGGTAGATGAGCAGTACTTC; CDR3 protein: CAISEGGVDEQYF
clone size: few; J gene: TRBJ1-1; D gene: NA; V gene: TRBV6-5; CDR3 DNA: TGTGCCAGCAGTTACTCAGAGGGCTCTGAAGCTTTCTTT; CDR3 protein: CASSYSEGSEAFF
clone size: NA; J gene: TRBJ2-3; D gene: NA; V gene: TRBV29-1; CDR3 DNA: TGCAGCGTTGTAAGCCGGAGCACAGATACGCAGTATTTT; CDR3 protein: CSVVSRSTDTQYF
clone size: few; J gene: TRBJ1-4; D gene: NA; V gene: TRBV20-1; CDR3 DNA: TGCAGTGCTAGAGACAGACTTAATGAAAAACTGTTTTTT; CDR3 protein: CSARDRLNEKLFF
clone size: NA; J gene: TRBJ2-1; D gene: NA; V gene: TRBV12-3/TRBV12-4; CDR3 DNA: TGTGCCAGCAGTTTAGGTACACGCAATGAGCAGTTCTTC; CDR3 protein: CASSLGTRNEQFF
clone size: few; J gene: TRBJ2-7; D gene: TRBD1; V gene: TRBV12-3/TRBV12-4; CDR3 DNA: TGTGCCAGCAGTCCTCGGACAGGTAGGGGCGAGCAGTACTTC; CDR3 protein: CASSPRTGRGEQYF
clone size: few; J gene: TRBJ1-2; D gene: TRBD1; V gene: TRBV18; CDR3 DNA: TGTGCCAGCTCACTAAACGGACAGGTCTATGGCTACACCTTC; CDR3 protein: CASSLNGQVYGYTF
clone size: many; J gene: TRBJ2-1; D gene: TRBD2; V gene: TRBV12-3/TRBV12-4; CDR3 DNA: TGTGCCAGCAGTTTATACGGCGGGAGCTCCTACAATGAGCAGTTCTTC; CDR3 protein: CASSLYGGSSYNEQFF
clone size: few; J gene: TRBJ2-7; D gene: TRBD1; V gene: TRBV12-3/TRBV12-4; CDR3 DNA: TGTGCCAGCAGTTTAAGTCAGGGGGCCTACGAGCAGTACTTC; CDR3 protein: CASSLSQGAYEQYF
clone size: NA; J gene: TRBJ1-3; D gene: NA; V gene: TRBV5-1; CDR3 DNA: TGCGCCAGCAGCTCCGGGGTTGCTGGAAACACCATATATTTT; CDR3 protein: CASSSGVAGNTIYF
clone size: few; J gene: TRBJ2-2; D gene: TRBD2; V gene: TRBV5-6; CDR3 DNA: TGTGCCAGCAGCTTACTAGCGCCTCCCCGGGAGCTGTTTTTT; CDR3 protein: CASSLLAPPRELFF
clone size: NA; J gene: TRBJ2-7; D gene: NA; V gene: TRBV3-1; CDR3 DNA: TGTGCCAGCAGCCCGACCCTAGCAACCCACTACGAGCAGTACTTC; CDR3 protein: CASSPTLATHYEQYF
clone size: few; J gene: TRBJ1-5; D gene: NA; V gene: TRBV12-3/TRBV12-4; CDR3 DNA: TGTGCCAGCAGTTTCCCAGGGATTGATCAGCCCCAGCATTTT; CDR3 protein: CASSFPGIDQPQHF
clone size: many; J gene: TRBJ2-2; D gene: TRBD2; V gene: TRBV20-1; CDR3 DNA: TGCAGTGCTAGACTAGCGGGGGACACCGGGGAGCTGTTTTTT; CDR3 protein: CSARLAGDTGELFF
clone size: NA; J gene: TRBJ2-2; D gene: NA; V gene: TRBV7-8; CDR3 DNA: TGTGCCAGCAGCTTCTCCCTTGGAGGGGGGGCCGACACCGGGGAGCTGTTTTTT; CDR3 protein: CASSFSLGGGADTGELFF
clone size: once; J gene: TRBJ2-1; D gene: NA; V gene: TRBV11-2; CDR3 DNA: TGTGCCAGCAGCTTAGGTTGGGGCCCCTACAATGAGCAGTTCTTC; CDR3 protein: CASSLGWGPYNEQFF
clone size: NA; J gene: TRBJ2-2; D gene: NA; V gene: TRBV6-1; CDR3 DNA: TGTGCCAGCAGACGACTAGTAAACACCGGGGAGCTGTTTTTT; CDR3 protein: CASRRLVNTGELFF
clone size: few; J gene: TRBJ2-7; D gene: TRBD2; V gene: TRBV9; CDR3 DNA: TGTGCCAGCAGCGTCTCCCCTATGGGCGGGAGTTACGAGCAGTACTTC; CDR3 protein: CASSVSPMGGSYEQYF
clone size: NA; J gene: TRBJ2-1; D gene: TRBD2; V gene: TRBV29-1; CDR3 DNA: TGCAGCGTTGAGTTAGCGGGAGGGTTTAAAGCTGAGCAGTTCTTC; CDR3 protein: CSVELAGGFKAEQFF
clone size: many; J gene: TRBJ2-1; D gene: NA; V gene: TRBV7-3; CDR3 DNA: TGTGCCAGCAGCGGGGGCCCCAGCTCCTACAATGAGCAGTTCTTC; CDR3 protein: CASSGGPSSYNEQFF
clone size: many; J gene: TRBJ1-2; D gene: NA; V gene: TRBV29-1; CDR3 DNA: TGCAGCGCTGTCAAAAAGGTCGGCTACACCTTC; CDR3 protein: CSAVKKVGYTF
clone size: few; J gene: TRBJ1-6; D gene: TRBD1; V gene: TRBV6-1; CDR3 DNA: TGTGCCAGCAGTGGAAGGACAGGGGGCTGGAATTCACCCCTCCACTTT; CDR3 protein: CASSGRTGGWNSPLHF
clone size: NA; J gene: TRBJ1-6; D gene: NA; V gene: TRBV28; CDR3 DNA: TGTGCCAGCAACCCTTCGGGGCGCAGGGGCTACAATTCACCCCTCCACTTT; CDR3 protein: CASNPSGRRGYNSPLHF
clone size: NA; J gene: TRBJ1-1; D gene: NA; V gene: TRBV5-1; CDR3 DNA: TGCGCCAGCAGTAAACAGGGTGGGAACACTGAAGCTTTCTTT; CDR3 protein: CASSKQGGNTEAFF
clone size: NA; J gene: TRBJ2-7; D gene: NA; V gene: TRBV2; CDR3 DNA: TGTGCCAGCAGTGAAGGACAGGGAGGGAGCGGGGCCTACGAGCAGTACTTC; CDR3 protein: CASSEGQGGSGAYEQYF
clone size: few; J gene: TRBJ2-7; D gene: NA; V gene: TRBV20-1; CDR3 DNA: TGCAGTGCCCCGGACAGCTGGGGCTACGAGCAGTACTTC; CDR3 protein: CSAPDSWGYEQYF
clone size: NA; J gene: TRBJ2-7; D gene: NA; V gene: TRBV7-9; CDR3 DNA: TGTGCCAGCAGCTTACAAAACAGAGACTACGAGCAGTACTTC; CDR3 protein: CASSLQNRDYEQYF
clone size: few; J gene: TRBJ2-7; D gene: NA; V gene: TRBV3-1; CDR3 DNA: TGTGCCAGCAGCCGCAGCCTAGCAGTAGACGAGCAGTACTTC; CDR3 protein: CASSRSLAVDEQYF
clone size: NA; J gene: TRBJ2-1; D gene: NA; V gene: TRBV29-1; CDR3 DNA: TGCAGCGTTGAACGAGACAGCTCCTACAATGAGCAGTTCTTC; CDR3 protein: CSVERDSSYNEQFF
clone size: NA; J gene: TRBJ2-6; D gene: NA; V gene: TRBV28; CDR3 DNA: TGTGCCAGCAGTATCAGGGGTTCTGGGGCCAACGTCCTGACTTTC; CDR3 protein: CASSIRGSGANVLTF
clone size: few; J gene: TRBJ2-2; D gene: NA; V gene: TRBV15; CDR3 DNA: TGTGCCACCAGCATGACACAGGTTAACACCGGGGAGCTGTTTTTT; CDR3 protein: CATSMTQVNTGELFF
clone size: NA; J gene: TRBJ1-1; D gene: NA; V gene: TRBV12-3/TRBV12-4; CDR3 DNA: TGTGCCAGCAGGACTGACCGCTTAATGAACACTGAAGCTTTCTTT; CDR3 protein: CASRTDRLMNTEAFF
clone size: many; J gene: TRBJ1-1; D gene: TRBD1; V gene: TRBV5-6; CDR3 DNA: TGTGCCAGCAGCTTGGCCGCAGACCTCAGGGGGCCTGAAGCTTTCTTT; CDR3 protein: CASSLAADLRGPEAFF
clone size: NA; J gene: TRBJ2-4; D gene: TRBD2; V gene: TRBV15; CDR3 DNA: TGTGCCACCAGCAGAGATGGGAGGGCGAATAAAAACATTCAGTACTTC; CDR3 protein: CATSRDGRANKNIQYF
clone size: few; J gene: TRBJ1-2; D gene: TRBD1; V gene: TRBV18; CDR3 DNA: TGTGCCAGCTCACCCTTGGACAGGGTGGATGGCTACACCTTC; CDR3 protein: CASSPLDRVDGYTF
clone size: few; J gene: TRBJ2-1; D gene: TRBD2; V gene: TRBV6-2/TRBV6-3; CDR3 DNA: TGTGCCAGCAGACCTCTAGGGCTAGCGGGAGTCTACAATGAGCAGTTCTTC; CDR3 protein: CASRPLGLAGVYNEQFF
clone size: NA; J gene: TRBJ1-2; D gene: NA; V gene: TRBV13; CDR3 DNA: TGTGCCAGCAGCTTAAGGCCGGGGACTAACTATGGCTACACCTTC; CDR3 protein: CASSLRPGTNYGYTF
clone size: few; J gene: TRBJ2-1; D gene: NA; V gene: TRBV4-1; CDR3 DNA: TGCGCCAGCAGCCTGGGGGTAGTTACGTACAATGAGCAGTTCTTC; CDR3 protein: CASSLGVVTYNEQFF
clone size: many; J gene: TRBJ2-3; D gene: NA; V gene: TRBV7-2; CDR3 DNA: TGTGCCAGCAGCTTAGGGGGGCGCGGAGATACGCAGTATTTT; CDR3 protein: CASSLGGRGDTQYF
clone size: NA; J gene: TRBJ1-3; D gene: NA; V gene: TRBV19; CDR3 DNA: TGTGCCAGTAGCCAACGACAGGATGGAAACACCATATATTTT; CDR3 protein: CASSQRQDGNTIYF
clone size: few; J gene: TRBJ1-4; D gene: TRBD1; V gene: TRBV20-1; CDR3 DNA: TGCAGTGCTAGAGATCGCGCACAGGGGGAAAAACTGTTTTTT; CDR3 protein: CSARDRAQGEKLFF
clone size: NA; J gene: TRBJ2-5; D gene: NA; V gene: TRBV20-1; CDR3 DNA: TGCAGTGCTAGCAGGCCACAGGTTAGGGGCCAGGAGACCCAGTACTTC; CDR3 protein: CSASRPQVRGQETQYF
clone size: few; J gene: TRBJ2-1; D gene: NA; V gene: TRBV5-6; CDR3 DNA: TGTGCCAGCCTCCCCTACGGACTGCGCACAATGAATGAGCAGTTCTTC; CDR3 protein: CASLPYGLRTMNEQFF
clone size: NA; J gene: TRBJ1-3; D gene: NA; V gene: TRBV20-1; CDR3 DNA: TGCAGTGCGGCGACAGACTACTCTGGAAACACCATATATTTT; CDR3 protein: CSAATDYSGNTIYF
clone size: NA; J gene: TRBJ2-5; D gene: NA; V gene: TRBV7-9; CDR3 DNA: TGTGCCAGCAGCTTAGTAGGGTCAGCTTCGGAGACCCAGTACTTC; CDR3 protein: CASSLVGSASETQYF
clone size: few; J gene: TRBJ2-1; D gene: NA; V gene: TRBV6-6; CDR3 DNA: TGTGCCAGCACAGCTGGGACTGTCGTAAGTGGGAACAATGAGCAGTTCTTC; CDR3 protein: CASTAGTVVSGNNEQFF
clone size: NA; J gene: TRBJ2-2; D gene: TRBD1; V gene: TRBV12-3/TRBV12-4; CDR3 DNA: TGTGCCAGCAGCCGGGACAGAACCAACACCGGGGAGCTGTTTTTT; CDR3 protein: CASSRDRTNTGELFF
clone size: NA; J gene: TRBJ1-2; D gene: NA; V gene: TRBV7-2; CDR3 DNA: TGTGCCAGCAGCTTACGCTTCCCCAATACTTACACCTTC; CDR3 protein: CASSLRFPNTYTF
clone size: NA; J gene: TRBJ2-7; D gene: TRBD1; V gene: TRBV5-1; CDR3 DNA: TGCGCCAGCAGCTCCCTGAGGGGGACAGGGGGACTCTACGAGCAGTACTTC; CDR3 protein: CASSSLRGTGGLYEQYF